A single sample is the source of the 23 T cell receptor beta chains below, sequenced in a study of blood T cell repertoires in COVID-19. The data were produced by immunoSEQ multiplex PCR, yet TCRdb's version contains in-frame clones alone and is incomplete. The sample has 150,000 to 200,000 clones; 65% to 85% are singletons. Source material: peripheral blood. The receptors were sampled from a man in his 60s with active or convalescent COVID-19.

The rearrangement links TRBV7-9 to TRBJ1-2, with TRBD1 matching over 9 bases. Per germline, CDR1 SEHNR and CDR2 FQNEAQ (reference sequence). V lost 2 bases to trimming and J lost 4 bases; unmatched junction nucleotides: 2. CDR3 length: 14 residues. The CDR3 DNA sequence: TGTGCCAGCAGCTTAACAGGGGGCCTCTATGGCTACACCTTC. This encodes CASSLTGGLYGYTF. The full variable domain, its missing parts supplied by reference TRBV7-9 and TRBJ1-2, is DTGVSQNPRHKITKRGQNVTFRCDPISEHNRLYWYRQTLGQGPEFLTYFQNEAQLEKSRLLSDRFSAERPKGSFSTLEIQRTEQGDSAMYLCASSLTGGLYGYTFGSGTRLTVV.

CDR3 protein: CAITRGRFMNTEAFF. The CDR3, as DNA: TGTGCCATCACCAGGGGGCGATTCATGAACACTGAAGCTTTCTTT. V is TRBV10-3 and J is TRBJ1-1; 8 nucleotides align to TRBD1. Germline CDR1 and CDR2: ENHRY and SYGVKD. This CDR3 is 15 amino acids long. The junction had 7 bases not matched to a gene; V was cut back by 7 bases and J by 0 bases.

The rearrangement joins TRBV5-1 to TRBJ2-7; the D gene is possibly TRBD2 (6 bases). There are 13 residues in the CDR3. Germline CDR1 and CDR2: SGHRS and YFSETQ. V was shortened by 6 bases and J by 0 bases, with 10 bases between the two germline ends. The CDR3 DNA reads TGCGCCAGCACCCCCGGGGGCTCCTACGAGCAGTACTTC. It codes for CASTPGGSYEQYF. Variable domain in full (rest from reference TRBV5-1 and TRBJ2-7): KAGVTQTPRYLIKTRGQQVTLSCSPISGHRSVSWYQQTPGQGLQFLFEYFSETQRNKGNFPGRFSGRQFSNSRSEMNVSTLELGDSALYLCASTPGGSYEQYFGPGTRLTVT.

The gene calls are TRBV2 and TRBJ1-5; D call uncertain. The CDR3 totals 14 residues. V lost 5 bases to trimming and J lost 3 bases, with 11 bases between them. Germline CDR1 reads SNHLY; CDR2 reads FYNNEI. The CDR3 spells CASSKDQVNQPQHF. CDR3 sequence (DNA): TGTGCCAGCAGTAAAGACCAGGTCAATCAGCCCCAGCATTTT.

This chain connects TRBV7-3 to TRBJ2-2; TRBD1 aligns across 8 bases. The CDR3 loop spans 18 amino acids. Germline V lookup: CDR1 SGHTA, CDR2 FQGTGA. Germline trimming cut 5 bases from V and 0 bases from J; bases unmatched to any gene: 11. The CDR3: CASSPGRGQAANTGELFF. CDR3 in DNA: TGTGCCAGCAGCCCGGGACGGGGACAGGCAGCGAACACCGGGGAGCTGTTTTTT.

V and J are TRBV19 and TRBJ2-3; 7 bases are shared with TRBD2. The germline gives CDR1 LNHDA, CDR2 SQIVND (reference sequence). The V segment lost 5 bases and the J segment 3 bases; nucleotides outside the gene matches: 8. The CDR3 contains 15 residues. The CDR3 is CASSPSGVLTDTQYF. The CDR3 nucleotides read TGTGCCAGTAGTCCCAGCGGGGTTTTGACAGATACGCAGTATTTT.

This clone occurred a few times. The CDR3 loop reads CASSVAGEKTGELFF. CDR3 nucleotide sequence: TGTGCCAGCAGCGTAGCGGGGGAAAAGACCGGGGAGCTGTTTTTT. The chain has TRBV9 and TRBJ2-2; TRBD2 is a possible D gene (6 bases). Per germline, CDR1 SGDLS and CDR2 YYNGEE. The ends were cut back, 0 bases at V and 5 bases at J, with 11 bases in the middle. The CDR3 contains 15 residues.

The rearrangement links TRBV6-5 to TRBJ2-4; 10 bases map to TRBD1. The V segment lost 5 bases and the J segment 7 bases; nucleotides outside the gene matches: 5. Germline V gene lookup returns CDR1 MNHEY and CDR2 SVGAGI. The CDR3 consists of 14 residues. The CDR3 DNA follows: TGTGCCAGCAGTAGACAGGGGGCAGGGAACATTCAGTACTTC. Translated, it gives CASSRQGAGNIQYF.

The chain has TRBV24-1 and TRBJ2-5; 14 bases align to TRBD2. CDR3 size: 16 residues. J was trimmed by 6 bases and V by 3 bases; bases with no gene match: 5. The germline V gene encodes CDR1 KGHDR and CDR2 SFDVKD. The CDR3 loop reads CATSDLGTSGSQTQYF. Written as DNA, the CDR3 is TGTGCCACCAGTGATCTGGGGACTAGCGGGAGTCAGACCCAGTACTTC.

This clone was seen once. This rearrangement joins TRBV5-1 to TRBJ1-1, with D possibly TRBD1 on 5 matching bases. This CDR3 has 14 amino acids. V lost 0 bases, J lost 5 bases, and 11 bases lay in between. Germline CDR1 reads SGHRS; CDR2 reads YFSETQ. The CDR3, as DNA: TGCGCCAGCAGCTTGGGCGGGGCGGTTACTGAAGCTTTCTTT. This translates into CASSLGGAVTEAFF.

This CDR3 reads CASSSEGRNTEAFF. As DNA, the CDR3 is TGTGCCAGCAGCTCGGAGGGTAGGAACACTGAAGCTTTCTTT. V is TRBV11-2 and J is TRBJ1-1; D ambiguous. Germline CDR1 SGHAT, CDR2 FQNNGV. The CDR3 runs 14 residues. The V gene lost 4 bases and the J gene lost 1 base, with 10 bases spanning the gap.

The CDR3 DNA sequence: TGCAGCGTTGAGGTGGCTAGCACAGATACGCAGTATTTT. It is translated as CSVEVASTDTQYF. The chain uses TRBV29-1 and TRBJ2-3; D is uncertain. Germline loops: CDR1 SQVTM, CDR2 ANQGSEA. The CDR3 contains 13 residues. Trimming took 3 bases from V and 0 from J, leaving 7 bases between them.

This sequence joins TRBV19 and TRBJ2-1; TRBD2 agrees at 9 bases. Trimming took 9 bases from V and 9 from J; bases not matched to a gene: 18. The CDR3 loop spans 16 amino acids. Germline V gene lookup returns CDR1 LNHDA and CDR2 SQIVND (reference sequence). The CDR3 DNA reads TGTGCCAGCGATGGGGGCGGGAGGGCCTCCCGGGCTGAGCAGTTCTTC. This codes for CASDGGGRASRAEQFF.

CDR3 in amino acids: CASSPGLAGARTDTQYF. CDR3 bases: TGTGCCAGCAGCCCCGGACTAGCGGGGGCCCGCACAGATACGCAGTATTTT. The chain carries TRBV3-1 (or the pseudogene TRBV3-2) and TRBJ2-3; 13 nucleotides align to TRBD2. The J segment lost 1 base and the V segment lost 4 bases, leaving 5 bases of the junction unmatched. Germline V gene data show CDR1 as LGHDT and CDR2 as YNNKEL (reference sequence). The CDR3 contains 17 residues.

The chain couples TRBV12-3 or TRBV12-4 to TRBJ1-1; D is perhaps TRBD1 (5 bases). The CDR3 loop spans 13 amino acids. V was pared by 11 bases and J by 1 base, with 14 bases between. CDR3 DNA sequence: TGTGCCTCCGACCTCGGGGGGAACACTGAAGCTTTCTTT. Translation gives CASDLGGNTEAFF.

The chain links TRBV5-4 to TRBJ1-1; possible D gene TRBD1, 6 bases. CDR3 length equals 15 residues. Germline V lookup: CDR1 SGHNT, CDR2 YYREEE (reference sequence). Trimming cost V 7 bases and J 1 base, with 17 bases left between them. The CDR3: CASGGQSATNTEAFF. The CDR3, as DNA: TGTGCCAGCGGAGGACAGTCCGCGACGAACACTGAAGCTTTCTTT.

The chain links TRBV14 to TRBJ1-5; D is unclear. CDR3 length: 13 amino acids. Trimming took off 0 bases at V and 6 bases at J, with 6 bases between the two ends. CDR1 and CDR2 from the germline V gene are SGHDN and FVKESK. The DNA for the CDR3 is TGTGCCAGCAGCCAAGATCACGGTCAGCCCCAGCATTTT. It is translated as CASSQDHGQPQHF.

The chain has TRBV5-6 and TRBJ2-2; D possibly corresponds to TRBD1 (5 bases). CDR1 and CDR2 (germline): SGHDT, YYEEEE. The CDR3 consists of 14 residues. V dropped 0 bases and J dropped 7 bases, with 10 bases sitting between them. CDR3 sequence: CASSLVQGIGELFF. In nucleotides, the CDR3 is TGTGCCAGCAGCTTGGTCCAGGGCATCGGGGAGCTGTTTTTT.

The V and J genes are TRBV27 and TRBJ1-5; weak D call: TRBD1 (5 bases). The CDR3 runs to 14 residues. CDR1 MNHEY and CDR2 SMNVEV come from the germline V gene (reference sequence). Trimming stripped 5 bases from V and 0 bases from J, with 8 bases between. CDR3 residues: CASSGANSNQPQHF. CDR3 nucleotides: TGTGCCAGCAGTGGGGCAAATAGCAATCAGCCCCAGCATTTT.

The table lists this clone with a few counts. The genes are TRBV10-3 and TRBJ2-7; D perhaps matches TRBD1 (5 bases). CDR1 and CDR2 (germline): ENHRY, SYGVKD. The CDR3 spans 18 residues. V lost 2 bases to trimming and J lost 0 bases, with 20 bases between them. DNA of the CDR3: TGTGCCATCAGTGAGCCGCCTGGTGGAAGGGGAAACTCCTACGAGCAGTACTTC. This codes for CAISEPPGGRGNSYEQYF.

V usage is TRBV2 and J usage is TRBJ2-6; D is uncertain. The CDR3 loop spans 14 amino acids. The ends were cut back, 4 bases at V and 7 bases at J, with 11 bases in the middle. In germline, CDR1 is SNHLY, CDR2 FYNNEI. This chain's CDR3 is CASSVFLAANVLTF. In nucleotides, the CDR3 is TGTGCCAGCAGTGTTTTCCTGGCCGCCAACGTCCTGACTTTC.

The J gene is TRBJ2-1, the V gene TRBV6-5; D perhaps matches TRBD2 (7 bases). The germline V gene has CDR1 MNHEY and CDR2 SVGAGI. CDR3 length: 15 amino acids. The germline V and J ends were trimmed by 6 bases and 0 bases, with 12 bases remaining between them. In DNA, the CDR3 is TGTGCCAGCAGCCGAGGGGGGGCCTCCTACAATGAGCAGTTCTTC. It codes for CASSRGGASYNEQFF.

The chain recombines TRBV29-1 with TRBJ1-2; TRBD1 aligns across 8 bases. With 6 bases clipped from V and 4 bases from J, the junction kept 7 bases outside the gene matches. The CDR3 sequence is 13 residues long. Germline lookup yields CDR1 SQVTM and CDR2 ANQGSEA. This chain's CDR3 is CSVADRGGYGYTF. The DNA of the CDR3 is TGCAGCGTCGCAGACAGGGGAGGCTATGGCTACACCTTC.